This T cell receptor (beta chain) originates from a study of blood T cell repertoires in COVID-19. Study as a whole: Nucleic acid was either cDNA or gDNA, and it came from T cells, B-cell-depleted T cells, or PBMCs.

A Seattle source enrolled patients during active infection and followed them longitudinally. Original data processing: Researchers report that nucleated cell counts were estimated from reference gene primer amplification. This table comes from immunoSEQ multiplex PCR, and its TCRdb copy is limited to in-frame clones, with some not included. Clone size and V and J calls were adopted from that table, with D and trimming inferred from the DNA. This table has under 200,000 clones, about 85% appearing once. The length of the CDR3 is 15 residues. Trimming removed 2 bases from V and 4 bases from J, with 16 bases in between. Germline-derived CDR1 and CDR2 are SGHDT and YYEEEE.

The V call is TRBV5-6, the J call TRBJ2-7, with D maybe TRBD1 (6 bases). The sequence was collected from a man aged 55 to 70 with COVID-19, enrolled during active disease. Sequenced input: peripheral blood. The CDR3 region has the DNA TGTGCCAGCAGCTTATGGGGGCTAAATGGTTACGAGCAGTACTTC. This sequence encodes CASSLWGLNGYEQYF.